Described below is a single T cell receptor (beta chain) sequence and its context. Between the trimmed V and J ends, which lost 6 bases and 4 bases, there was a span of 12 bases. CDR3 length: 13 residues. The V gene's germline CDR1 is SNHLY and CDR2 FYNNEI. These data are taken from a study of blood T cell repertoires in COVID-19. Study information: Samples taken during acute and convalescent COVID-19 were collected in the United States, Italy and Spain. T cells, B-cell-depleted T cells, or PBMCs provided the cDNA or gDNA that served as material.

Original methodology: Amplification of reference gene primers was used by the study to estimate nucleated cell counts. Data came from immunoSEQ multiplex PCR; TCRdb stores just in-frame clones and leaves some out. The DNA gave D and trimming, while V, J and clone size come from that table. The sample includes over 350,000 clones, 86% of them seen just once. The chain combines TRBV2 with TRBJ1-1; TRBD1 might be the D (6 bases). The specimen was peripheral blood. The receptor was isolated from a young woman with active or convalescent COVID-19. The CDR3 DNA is TGTGCCAGCAGAGCCAGGGGTCCCACTGAAGCTTTCTTT. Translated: CASRARGPTEAFF.